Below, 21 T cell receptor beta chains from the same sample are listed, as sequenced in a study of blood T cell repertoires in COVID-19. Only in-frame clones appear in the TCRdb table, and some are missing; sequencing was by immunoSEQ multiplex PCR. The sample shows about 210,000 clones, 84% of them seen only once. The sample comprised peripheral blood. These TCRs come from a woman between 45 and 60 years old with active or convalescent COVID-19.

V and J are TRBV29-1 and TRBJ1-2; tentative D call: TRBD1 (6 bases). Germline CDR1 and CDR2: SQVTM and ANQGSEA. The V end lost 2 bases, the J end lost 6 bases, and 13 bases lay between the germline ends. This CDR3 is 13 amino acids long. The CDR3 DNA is TGCAGCGTTGAAAGCCAGGGGTATAATGGCTACACCTTC. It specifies CSVESQGYNGYTF. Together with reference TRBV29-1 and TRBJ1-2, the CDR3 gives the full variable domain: SAVISQKPSRDICQRGTSLTIQCQVDSQVTMMFWYRQQPGQSLTLIATANQGSEATYESGFVIDKFPISRPNLTFSTLTVSNMSPEDSSIYLCSVESQGYNGYTFGSGTRLTVV.

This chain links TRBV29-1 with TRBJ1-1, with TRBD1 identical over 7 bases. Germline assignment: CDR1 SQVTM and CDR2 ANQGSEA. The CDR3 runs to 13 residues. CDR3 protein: CNVRQGEGTEAFF. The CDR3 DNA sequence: TGCAACGTGCGCCAGGGGGAAGGCACTGAAGCTTTCTTT.

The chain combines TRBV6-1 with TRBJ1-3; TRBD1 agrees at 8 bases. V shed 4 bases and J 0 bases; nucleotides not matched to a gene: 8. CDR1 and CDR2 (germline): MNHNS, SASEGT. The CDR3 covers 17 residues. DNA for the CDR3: TGTGCCAGCAGTGCCGGGACAGGACTTCACTCTGGAAACACCATATATTTT. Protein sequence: CASSAGTGLHSGNTIYF.

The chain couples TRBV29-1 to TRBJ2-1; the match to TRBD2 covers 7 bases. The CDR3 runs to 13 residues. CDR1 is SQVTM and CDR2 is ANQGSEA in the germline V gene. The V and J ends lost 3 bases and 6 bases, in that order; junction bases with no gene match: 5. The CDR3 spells CSVEGGELNEQFF. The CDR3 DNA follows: TGCAGCGTTGAGGGGGGGGAGCTCAATGAGCAGTTCTTC.

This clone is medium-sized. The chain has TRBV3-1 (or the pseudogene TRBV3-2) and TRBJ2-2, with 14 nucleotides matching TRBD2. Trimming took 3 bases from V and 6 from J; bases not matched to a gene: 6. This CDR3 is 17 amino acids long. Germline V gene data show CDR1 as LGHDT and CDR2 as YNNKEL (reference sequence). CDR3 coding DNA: TGTGCCAGCAGCCACGAAGGACTAGCGGGAGGTTCCGGGGAGCTGTTTTTT. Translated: CASSHEGLAGGSGELFF.

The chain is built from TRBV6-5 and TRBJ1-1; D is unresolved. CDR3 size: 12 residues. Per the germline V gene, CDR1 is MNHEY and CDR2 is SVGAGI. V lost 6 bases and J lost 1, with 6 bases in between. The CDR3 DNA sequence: TGTGCCAGCAGCCGGGGGAACACTGAAGCTTTCTTT. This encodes CASSRGNTEAFF.

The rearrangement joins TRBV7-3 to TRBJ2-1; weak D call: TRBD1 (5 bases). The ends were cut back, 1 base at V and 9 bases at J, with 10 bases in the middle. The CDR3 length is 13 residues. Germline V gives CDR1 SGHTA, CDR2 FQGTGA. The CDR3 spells CASSLNQGREQFF. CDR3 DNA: TGTGCCAGCAGCTTAAATCAGGGTCGTGAGCAGTTCTTC.

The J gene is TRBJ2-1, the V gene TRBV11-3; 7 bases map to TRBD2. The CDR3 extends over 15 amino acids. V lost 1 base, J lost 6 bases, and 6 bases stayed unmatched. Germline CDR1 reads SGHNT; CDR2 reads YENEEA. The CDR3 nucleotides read TGTGCCAGCAGCTTAGGCGAGAGGACTAGCAATGAGCAGTTCTTC. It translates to CASSLGERTSNEQFF.

The CDR3 spells CASSQQENTEAFF. In nucleotides, the CDR3 is TGTGCCAGCAGCCAACAGGAGAACACTGAAGCTTTCTTT. The chain has TRBV7-6 and TRBJ1-1; D perhaps matches TRBD1 (5 bases). V lost 5 bases, J lost 1 base, and 8 bases lay in between. The CDR3 spans 13 residues. Germline values: CDR1 SGHVS, CDR2 FNYEAQ.

The CDR3 here is CASSDRGYYGYTF. CDR3 coding DNA: TGTGCCAGCAGTGATCGGGGGTACTATGGCTACACCTTC. The chain carries TRBV6-1 and TRBJ1-2; D is perhaps TRBD1 (5 bases). This CDR3 is built from 13 residues. Trimming took 3 bases from V and 3 from J, leaving 8 bases between them. Germline V CDR1 and CDR2: MNHNS, SASEGT.

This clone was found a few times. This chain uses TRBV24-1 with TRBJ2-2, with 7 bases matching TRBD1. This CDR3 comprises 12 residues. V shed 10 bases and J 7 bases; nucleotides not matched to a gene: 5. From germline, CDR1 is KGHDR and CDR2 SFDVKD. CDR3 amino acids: CATGTAVGELFF. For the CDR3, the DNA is TGTGCCACTGGGACAGCAGTCGGGGAGCTGTTTTTT.

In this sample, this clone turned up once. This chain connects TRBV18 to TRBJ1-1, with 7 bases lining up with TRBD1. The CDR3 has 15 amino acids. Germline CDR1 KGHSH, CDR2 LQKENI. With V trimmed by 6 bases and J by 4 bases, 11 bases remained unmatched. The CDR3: CASSPLQGGGTEAFF. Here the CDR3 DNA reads TGTGCCAGCTCTCCGCTTCAGGGGGGCGGCACTGAAGCTTTCTTT.

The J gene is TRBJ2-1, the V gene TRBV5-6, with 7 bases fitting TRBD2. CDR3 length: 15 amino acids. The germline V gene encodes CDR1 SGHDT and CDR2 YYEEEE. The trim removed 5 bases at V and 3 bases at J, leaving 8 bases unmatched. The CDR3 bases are TGTGCCAGCAGGTTTTGGGAGGGGAACTACAATGAGCAGTTCTTC. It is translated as CASRFWEGNYNEQFF.

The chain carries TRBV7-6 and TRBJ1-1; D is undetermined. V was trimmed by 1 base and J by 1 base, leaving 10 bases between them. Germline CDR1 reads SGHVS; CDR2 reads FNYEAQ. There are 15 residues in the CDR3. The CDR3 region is CASSLEEGRNTEAFF. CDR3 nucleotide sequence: TGTGCCAGCAGCTTAGAGGAGGGTAGGAACACTGAAGCTTTCTTT.

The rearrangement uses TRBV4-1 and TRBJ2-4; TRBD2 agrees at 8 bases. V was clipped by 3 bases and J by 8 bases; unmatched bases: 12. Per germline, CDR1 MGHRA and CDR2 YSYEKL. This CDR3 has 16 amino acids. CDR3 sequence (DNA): TGCGCCAGCAGCCACGGACTAGCTCTTCAAGGGGACATTCAGTACTTC. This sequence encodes CASSHGLALQGDIQYF.

CDR3 bases: TGTGCCAGCTCACAACAGGGAGAAGCTTTCTTT. This sequence encodes CASSQQGEAFF. V gene TRBV18 combines with J gene TRBJ1-1, with D possibly being TRBD1 (6 bases). The germline V gene encodes CDR1 KGHSH and CDR2 LQKENI. V was trimmed by 4 bases and J by 8 bases, leaving 8 bases between them. The CDR3 sequence is 11 residues long.

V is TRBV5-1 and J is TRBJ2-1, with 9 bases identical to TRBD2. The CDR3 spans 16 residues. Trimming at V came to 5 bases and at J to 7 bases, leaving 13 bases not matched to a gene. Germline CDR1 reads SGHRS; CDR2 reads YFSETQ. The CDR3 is CASRSDFGLARNEQFF. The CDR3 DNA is TGCGCCAGCAGATCGGACTTTGGACTAGCGCGGAATGAGCAGTTCTTC.

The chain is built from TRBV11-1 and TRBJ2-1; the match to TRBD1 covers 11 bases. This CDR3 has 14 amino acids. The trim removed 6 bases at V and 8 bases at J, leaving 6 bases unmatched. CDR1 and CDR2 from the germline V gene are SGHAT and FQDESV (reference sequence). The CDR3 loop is CASRTGTGGHEQFF. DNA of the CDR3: TGTGCCAGCAGAACCGGGACAGGGGGGCATGAGCAGTTCTTC.

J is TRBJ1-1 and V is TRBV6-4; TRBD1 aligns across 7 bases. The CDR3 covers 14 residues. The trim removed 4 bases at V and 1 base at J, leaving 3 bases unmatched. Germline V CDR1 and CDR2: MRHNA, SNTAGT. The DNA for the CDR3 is TGTGCCAGCAGTGCCCAGGGGGGGAACACTGAAGCTTTCTTT. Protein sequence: CASSAQGGNTEAFF.

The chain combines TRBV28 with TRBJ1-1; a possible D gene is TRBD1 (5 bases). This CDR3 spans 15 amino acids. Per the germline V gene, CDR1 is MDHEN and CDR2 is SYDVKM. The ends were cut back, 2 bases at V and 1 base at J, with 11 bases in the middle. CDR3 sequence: CASSLAGGWNTEAFF. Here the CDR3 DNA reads TGTGCCAGCAGTTTAGCGGGGGGGTGGAACACTGAAGCTTTCTTT.

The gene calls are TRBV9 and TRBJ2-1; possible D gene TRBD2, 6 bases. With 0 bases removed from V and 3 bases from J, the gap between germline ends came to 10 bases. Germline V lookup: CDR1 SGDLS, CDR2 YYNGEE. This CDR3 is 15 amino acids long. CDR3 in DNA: TGTGCCAGCAGCGTAGAAGGAGGGTTCTACAATGAGCAGTTCTTC. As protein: CASSVEGGFYNEQFF.